This T cell receptor (beta chain) originates from a study of T-cell reconstitution after alpha-beta-depleted transplantation in children (dated by TCRdb to 2016 to 2018). Study-wide context: The study quantitatively tracked T-cell immune reconstitution after TCRalphabeta/CD19-depleted allogeneic hematopoietic cell transplantation in children using TCR repertoire profiling. General conclusions and limits of the study: In some patients, high TCRbeta diversity at day 60 was attributed to recipient T cells and intrathymic progenitors that had survived conditioning. About two months after transplant, the apparently early recovery of alphabetaT-cell counts reportedly depended on just several hundred clones that had expanded rapidly and came from non-depleted graft cells. Over the following months the frequencies of hyperexpanded clones went down, and after one year T-cell counts and TCRbeta diversity were mostly credited to newly produced T cells.

The treatment or condition label for this specimen denotes: allogeneic hematopoietic cell transplantation with graft depleted of TCRalphabeta T cells and CD19 B cells. Transplant recipients were children who received TCRalphabeta/CD19-depleted allogeneic hematopoietic cell grafts. A word on this clonotype: No antigen is known for it. The record has no base qualities; no much larger clone is one base away.

Libraries came from PCR. Sequencing was carried out with an Illumina HiSeq 2500. To normalize quantification of the TCRbeta repertoire, the TCR libraries were built with molecular barcoding that relied on unique molecular identifiers. The public reads were quality trimmed at Q25 with fastp and then assembled into clones with MiXCR by TCRdb, keeping productive beta chains. Rows are unified per CDR3 protein, each entry keeping the most common DNA and genes. Present in this sample are over 150,000 distinct CDR3 sequences, roughly 7% of which were seen just once. The top ten hold about 5.5% of the sample. This TCR was sampled from a boy younger than 10 with acute lymphoblastic leukemia, due to receive a stem cell transplant. The sequencing here drew on PBMCs, taken before TCRalphabeta/CD19-depleted stem cell transplant.

The CDR3 here reads CSARAIDKTTYEQYF. The nucleotide sequence reads as follows: TGCAGTGCTAGAGCTATAGACAAGACTACCTACGAGCAGTACTTC. The V and J genes are TRBV20-1 and TRBJ2-7; 5 matching bases give a weak D call of TRBD2. Trimming at the junction amounts to 1 base on V and 2 bases on J, and the germline ends lie 15 bases apart. From a lookup of the germline V gene (reference sequence), CDR1 and CDR2 are DFQATT and SNEGSKA. The CDR3 covers 15 residues, taking in both the cysteine and the phenylalanine. Only the CDR3 region is kept as DNA, spanning 45 bases read in frame from base 1.